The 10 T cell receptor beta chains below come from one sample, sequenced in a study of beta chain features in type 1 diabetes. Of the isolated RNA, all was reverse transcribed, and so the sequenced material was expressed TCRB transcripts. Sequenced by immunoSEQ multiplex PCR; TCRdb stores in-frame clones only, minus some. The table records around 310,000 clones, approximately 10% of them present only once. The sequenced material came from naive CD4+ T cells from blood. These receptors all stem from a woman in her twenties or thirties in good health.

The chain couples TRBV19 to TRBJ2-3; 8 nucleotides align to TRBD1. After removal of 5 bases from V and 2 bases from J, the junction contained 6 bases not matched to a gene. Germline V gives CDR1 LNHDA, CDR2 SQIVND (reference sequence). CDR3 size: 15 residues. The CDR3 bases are TGTGCCAGTAGTGTTGACAGGGGAGTCACAGATACGCAGTATTTT. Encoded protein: CASSVDRGVTDTQYF.

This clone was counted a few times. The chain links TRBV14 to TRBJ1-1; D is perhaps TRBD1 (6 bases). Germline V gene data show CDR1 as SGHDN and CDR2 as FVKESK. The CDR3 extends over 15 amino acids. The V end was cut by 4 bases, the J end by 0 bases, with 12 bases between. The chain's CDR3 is CASSPLQGLNTEAFF. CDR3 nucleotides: TGTGCCAGCAGCCCACTACAGGGACTGAACACTGAAGCTTTCTTT. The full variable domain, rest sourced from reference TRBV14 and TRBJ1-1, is EAGVTQFPSHSVIEKGQTVTLRCDPISGHDNLYWYRRVMGKEIKFLLHFVKESKQDESGMPNNRFLAERTGGTYSTLKVQPAELEDSGVYFCASSPLQGLNTEAFFGQGTRLTVV.

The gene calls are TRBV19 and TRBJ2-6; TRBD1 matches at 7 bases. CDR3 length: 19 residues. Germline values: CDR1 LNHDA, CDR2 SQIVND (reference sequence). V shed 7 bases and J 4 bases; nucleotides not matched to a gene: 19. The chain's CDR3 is CASTLVPGQFSPGANVLTF. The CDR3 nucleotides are TGTGCCAGTACCCTTGTCCCGGGACAGTTTTCTCCCGGGGCCAACGTCCTGACTTTC.

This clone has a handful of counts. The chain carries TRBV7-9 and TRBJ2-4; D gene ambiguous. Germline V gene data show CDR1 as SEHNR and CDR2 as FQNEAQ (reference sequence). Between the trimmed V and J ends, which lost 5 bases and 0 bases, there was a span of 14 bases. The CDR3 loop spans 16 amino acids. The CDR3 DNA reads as TGTGCCAGCAGCCCTACTCCGTACCTAGCCAAAAACATTCAGTACTTC. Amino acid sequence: CASSPTPYLAKNIQYF.

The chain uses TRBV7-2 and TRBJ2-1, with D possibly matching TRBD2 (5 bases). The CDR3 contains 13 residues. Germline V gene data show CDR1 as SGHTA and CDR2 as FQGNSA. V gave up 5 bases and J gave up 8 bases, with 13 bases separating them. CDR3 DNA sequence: TGTGCCAGCAGCCCGCCCTCTAGCTATGAGCAGTTCTTC. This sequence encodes CASSPPSSYEQFF.

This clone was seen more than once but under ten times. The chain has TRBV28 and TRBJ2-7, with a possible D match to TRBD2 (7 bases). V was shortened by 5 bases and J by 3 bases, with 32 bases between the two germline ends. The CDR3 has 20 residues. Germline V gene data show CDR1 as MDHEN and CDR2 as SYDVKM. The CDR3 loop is CASSPQYAWGAREKHYEQYF. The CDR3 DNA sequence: TGTGCCAGCAGTCCTCAATACGCCTGGGGGGCGCGGGAGAAGCACTACGAGCAGTACTTC.

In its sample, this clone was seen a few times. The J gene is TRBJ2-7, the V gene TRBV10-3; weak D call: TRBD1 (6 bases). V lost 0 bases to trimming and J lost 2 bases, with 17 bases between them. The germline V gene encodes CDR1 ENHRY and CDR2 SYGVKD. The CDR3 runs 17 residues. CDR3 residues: CAISESIGKTGTYEQYF. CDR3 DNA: TGTGCCATCAGTGAGTCGATCGGCAAGACAGGTACCTACGAGCAGTACTTC.

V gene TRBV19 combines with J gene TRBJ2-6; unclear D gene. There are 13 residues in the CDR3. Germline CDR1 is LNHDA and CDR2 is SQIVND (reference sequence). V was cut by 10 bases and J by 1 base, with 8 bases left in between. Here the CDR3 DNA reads TGTGCCACCCTAAGATCTGGGGCCAACGTCCTGACTTTC. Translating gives CATLRSGANVLTF.

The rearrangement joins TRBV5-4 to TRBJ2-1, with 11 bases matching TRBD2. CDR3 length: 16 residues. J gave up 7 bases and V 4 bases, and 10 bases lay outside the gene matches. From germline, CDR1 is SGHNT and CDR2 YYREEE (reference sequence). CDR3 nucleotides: TGTGCCAGCAGCCCAGGGACTAGCGGAGGTGGTAATGAGCAGTTCTTC. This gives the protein CASSPGTSGGGNEQFF. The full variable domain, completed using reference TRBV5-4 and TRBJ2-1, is ETGVTQSPTHLIKTRGQQVTLRCSSQSGHNTVSWYQQALGQGPQFIFQYYREEENGRGNFPPRFSGLQFPNYSSELNVNALELDDSALYLCASSPGTSGGGNEQFFGPGTRLTVL.

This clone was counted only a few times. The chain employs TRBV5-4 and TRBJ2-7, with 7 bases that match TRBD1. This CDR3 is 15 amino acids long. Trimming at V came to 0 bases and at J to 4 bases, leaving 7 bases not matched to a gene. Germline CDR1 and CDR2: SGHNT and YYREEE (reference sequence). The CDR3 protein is CASSLAPTGDYEQYF. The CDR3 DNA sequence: TGTGCCAGCAGCTTGGCGCCAACAGGGGATTACGAGCAGTACTTC.